One T cell receptor (beta chain) is described in this entry. Its specificity is not known. This entry comes from a study of spatial heterogeneity in lung cancer. In the study overall: Counts of TCR transcripts in tumor regions tracked strongly with a T cell module score that came from matched bulk RNA-seq. Study-level findings and limits: Tumor mutation count correlated with how many alpha and beta TCRs expanded intratumorally.

TCRdb passed the 5' RACE reads through MiXCR, listing each CDR3 protein once. The sample includes roughly 730 distinct CDR3 sequences, around 40% seen only once; the top ten take approximately 30%. Trimming shortened V by 6 bases and J by 9 bases, and 12 bases separated the two germline ends. CDR1 and CDR2 from the germline V gene are LGHNA and YNFKEQ. The CDR3 is made up of 13 amino acids. Indicated time point: sample taken at primary tumor resection. The authors sequenced whole RNA from tumor, nontumor lung or frozen PBMC without sorting. The chain carries TRBV4-2 and TRBJ1-6; no reliable D call. Sample: lung tumor tissue, taken at surgery. The clonotype was recovered from a male donor with early-stage non-small cell lung cancer. CDR3 sequence (DNA): TGTGCCAGCAGTTACGACTGGTCTTCACCCCTCCACTTT. Translating gives CASSYDWSSPLHF.